These T cell receptor beta chains were read from a single sample in a study of identical twins. Using its own MiXCR run on the 5' RACE reads, TCRdb lists one record per CDR3 protein. The sample lists a few hundred thousand distinct CDR3 sequences, approximately 8.7% occurring once. Specimen: naive T cells sorted from blood. These receptors were taken from a woman aged 45-65 years in good health. CDR3s include the opening cysteine and the closing phenylalanine or tryptophan. The D gene is left open where the match is weak. Only some rows state a clone size, as once, few, many or a class for expanded clones.

V: TRBV5-1; J: TRBJ2-1; D: TRBD2; size: many; length: 16; CDR3: CASSGTSGNSYNEQFF; DNA: TGCGCCAGCAGCGGGACTAGCGGGAACTCCTACAATGAGCAGTTCTTC
V: TRBV29-1; J: TRBJ2-7; D: TRBD2; size: many; length: 15; CDR3: CSVAGLAESSYEQYF; DNA: TGCAGCGTCGCCGGACTAGCGGAGAGCTCCTACGAGCAGTACTTC
V: TRBV29-1; J: TRBJ2-1; D: TRBD2; size: few; length: 15; CDR3: CSVAGPGLAHNEQFF; DNA: TGCAGCGTTGCGGGACCGGGACTAGCTCACAATGAGCAGTTCTTC
V: TRBV3-1; J: TRBJ2-5; D: TRBD2; size: few; length: 16; CDR3: CASSLRTSGSFETQYF; DNA: TGTGCCAGCAGCCTAAGGACTAGCGGGAGCTTTGAGACCCAGTACTTC
V: TRBV3-1; J: TRBJ2-7; D: -; size: few; length: 14; CDR3: CASSQVGGTYEQYF; DNA: TGTGCCAGCAGCCAAGTCGGGGGTACCTACGAGCAGTACTTC
V: TRBV27; J: TRBJ2-1; D: -; size: many; length: 13; CDR3: CASRLAAYNEQFF; DNA: TGTGCCAGCAGATTAGCGGCTTACAATGAGCAGTTCTTC
V: TRBV4-2; J: TRBJ2-1; D: TRBD2; size: few; length: 16; CDR3: CASSRQLAEAYNEQFF; DNA: TGTGCCAGCAGCCGGCAACTAGCGGAAGCCTACAATGAGCAGTTCTTC
V: TRBV12-3/TRBV12-4; J: TRBJ2-2; D: -; size: few; length: 14; CDR3: CASSFLAFTGELFF; DNA: TGTGCCAGCAGTTTTCTAGCGTTCACCGGGGAGCTGTTTTTT
V: TRBV12-3/TRBV12-4; J: TRBJ2-1; D: -; size: many; length: 13; CDR3: CASSLGDYNEQFF; DNA: TGTGCCAGCAGTTTAGGGGACTACAATGAGCAGTTCTTC
V: TRBV5-1; J: TRBJ2-2; D: -; size: many; length: 14; CDR3: CASSLSKGTGELFF; DNA: TGCGCCAGCAGCTTGAGCAAGGGCACCGGGGAGCTGTTTTTT
V: TRBV19; J: TRBJ2-1; D: -; size: -; length: 12; CDR3: CASSEEYTEQFF; DNA: TGTGCCAGTAGTGAGGAGTACACTGAGCAGTTCTTC
V: TRBV5-1; J: TRBJ2-5; D: -; size: -; length: 15; CDR3: CASSPSLQSGETQYF; DNA: TGCGCCAGCAGCCCCAGTCTACAGTCGGGGGAGACCCAGTACTTC
V: TRBV7-2; J: TRBJ1-1; D: -; size: -; length: 15; CDR3: CASSRRDGLNTEAFF; DNA: TGTGCCAGCAGCCGTCGGGACGGGTTGAACACTGAAGCTTTCTTT
V: TRBV6-1; J: TRBJ2-1; D: TRBD2; size: -; length: 15; CDR3: CASSEGPAGYNEQFF; DNA: TGTGCCAGCAGTGAAGGCCCAGCGGGATACAATGAGCAGTTCTTC
V: TRBV11-3; J: TRBJ1-1; D: TRBD1; size: -; length: 14; CDR3: CASSPLSGTGVAFF; DNA: TGTGCCAGCAGCCCGCTCTCCGGGACAGGGGTGGCTTTCTTT
V: TRBV4-1; J: TRBJ1-1; D: -; size: many; length: 16; CDR3: CASSQVRSGMNTEAFF; DNA: TGCGCCAGCAGCCAAGTCAGGTCAGGGATGAACACTGAAGCTTTCTTT
V: TRBV12-3/TRBV12-4; J: TRBJ2-1; D: TRBD2; size: many; length: 16; CDR3: CASDDPNSGSGNEQFF; DNA: TGTGCCAGCGATGACCCCAATAGCGGGAGTGGTAATGAGCAGTTCTTC
V: TRBV12-3/TRBV12-4; J: TRBJ1-5; D: TRBD1; size: -; length: 14; CDR3: CASRNDRERQPQHF; DNA: TGTGCCAGCAGAAACGACAGGGAGCGTCAGCCCCAGCATTTT
V: TRBV2; J: TRBJ2-2; D: -; size: -; length: 16; CDR3: CASRIMTGGSFRELFF; DNA: TGTGCCAGCAGGATCATGACAGGCGGATCTTTCAGGGAGCTGTTTTTT
V: TRBV6-5; J: TRBJ2-2; D: -; size: many; length: 13; CDR3: CASKRRGTGELFF; DNA: TGTGCCAGCAAAAGGAGGGGGACCGGGGAGCTGTTTTTT
V: TRBV5-1; J: TRBJ1-1; D: -; size: few; length: 13; CDR3: CASRVSGNTEAFF; DNA: TGCGCCAGCAGAGTATCTGGGAACACTGAAGCTTTCTTT
V: TRBV12-5; J: TRBJ1-1; D: -; size: few; length: 12; CDR3: CASGLNAAEAFF; DNA: TGTGCTAGTGGTTTAAACGCAGCTGAAGCTTTCTTT
V: TRBV29-1; J: TRBJ1-1; D: -; size: -; length: 15; CDR3: CSVDPAGGKGTEAFF; DNA: TGCAGCGTTGACCCGGCTGGAGGGAAGGGCACTGAAGCTTTCTTT
V: TRBV10-3; J: TRBJ2-3; D: TRBD2; size: many; length: 15; CDR3: CAIGGEREFTDTQYF; DNA: TGTGCCATCGGCGGGGAGCGGGAGTTCACAGATACGCAGTATTTT
V: TRBV5-1; J: TRBJ2-5; D: TRBD2; size: few; length: 14; CDR3: CASSLETSSETQYF; DNA: TGCGCCAGCAGCTTGGAGACTAGCTCGGAGACCCAGTACTTC
V: TRBV5-1; J: TRBJ1-1; D: -; size: -; length: 14; CDR3: CASSLESGLAEAFF; DNA: TGCGCCAGCAGCTTGGAATCCGGGTTGGCTGAAGCTTTCTTT
V: TRBV20-1; J: TRBJ1-1; D: -; size: -; length: 13; CDR3: CSARESLREWAFF; DNA: TGCAGTGCTAGAGAGAGCCTCAGGGAGTGGGCTTTCTTT
V: TRBV7-9; J: TRBJ1-2; D: TRBD1; size: -; length: 12; CDR3: CASSPDREGYTF; DNA: TGTGCCAGCAGCCCGGACAGGGAAGGCTACACCTTC
V: TRBV7-9; J: TRBJ2-7; D: -; size: few; length: 14; CDR3: CASSPEAPRYEQYF; DNA: TGTGCCAGCAGCCCGGAGGCCCCCCGGTACGAGCAGTACTTC
V: TRBV5-1; J: TRBJ2-3; D: -; size: -; length: 13; CDR3: CASSFFSADTQYF; DNA: TGCGCCAGCAGCTTTTTTTCAGCGGATACGCAGTATTTT
V: TRBV6-5; J: TRBJ1-2; D: -; size: -; length: 15; CDR3: CASSTQILPNYGYTF; DNA: TGTGCCAGCAGTACGCAGATTTTACCTAACTATGGCTACACCTTC
V: TRBV12-3/TRBV12-4; J: TRBJ2-1; D: -; size: many; length: 11; CDR3: CASRLNNEQFF; DNA: TGTGCCAGCAGACTAAACAATGAGCAGTTCTTC
V: TRBV6-2/TRBV6-3; J: TRBJ2-1; D: -; size: few; length: 15; CDR3: CASSYSPDLYNEQFF; DNA: TGTGCCAGCAGTTATTCTCCCGATTTATACAATGAGCAGTTCTTC
V: TRBV5-1; J: TRBJ1-4; D: -; size: few; length: 13; CDR3: CASSLGWEEKLFF; DNA: TGCGCCAGCAGCTTGGGCTGGGAGGAAAAACTGTTTTTT
V: TRBV12-3/TRBV12-4; J: TRBJ2-2; D: TRBD2; size: many; length: 14; CDR3: CASSFLAGAGELFF; DNA: TGTGCCAGCAGTTTTCTAGCGGGAGCCGGGGAGCTGTTTTTT
V: TRBV20-1; J: TRBJ2-7; D: -; size: many; length: 14; CDR3: CSADRPEGAYEQYF; DNA: TGCAGTGCTGACAGACCGGAGGGGGCCTACGAGCAGTACTTC
V: TRBV24-1; J: TRBJ2-2; D: -; size: few; length: 16; CDR3: CATSASGRARTGELFF; DNA: TGTGCCACCAGTGCCTCGGGCAGGGCTAGGACCGGGGAGCTGTTTTTT
V: TRBV29-1; J: TRBJ2-3; D: TRBD2; size: -; length: 16; CDR3: CSVASGLAGSTDTQYF; DNA: TGCAGCGTTGCATCGGGACTAGCGGGAAGCACAGATACGCAGTATTTT
V: TRBV15; J: TRBJ2-1; D: TRBD1; size: few; length: 15; CDR3: CATSKGTGRGGEQFF; DNA: TGTGCCACCAGCAAAGGGACAGGACGGGGTGGGGAGCAGTTCTTC
V: TRBV10-3; J: TRBJ2-2; D: -; size: many; length: 12; CDR3: CAIKTESGELFF; DNA: TGTGCCATCAAAACAGAATCCGGGGAGCTGTTTTTT
V: TRBV20-1; J: TRBJ2-1; D: TRBD2; size: -; length: 14; CDR3: CSASLAGNGNEQFF; DNA: TGCAGCGCATCCCTAGCGGGAAACGGCAATGAGCAGTTCTTC
V: TRBV4-1; J: TRBJ2-1; D: -; size: -; length: 18; CDR3: CASSQDSGGGRSYNEQFF; DNA: TGCGCCAGCAGCCAAGATTCAGGGGGAGGGAGGTCCTACAATGAGCAGTTCTTC
V: TRBV9; J: TRBJ1-2; D: -; size: few; length: 14; CDR3: CASSTHGGEGGYTF; DNA: TGTGCCAGCAGCACACACGGGGGCGAAGGGGGCTACACCTTC
V: TRBV2; J: TRBJ2-4; D: -; size: -; length: 11; CDR3: CASQSKNIQYF; DNA: TGTGCCAGCCAGTCCAAAAACATTCAGTACTTC
V: TRBV4-2; J: TRBJ2-7; D: TRBD2; size: -; length: 16; CDR3: CASSQEESSGGLEQYF; DNA: TGTGCCAGCAGCCAAGAAGAATCGAGCGGGGGTCTCGAGCAGTACTTC
V: TRBV5-8; J: TRBJ1-5; D: -; size: -; length: 12; CDR3: CASSLRNQPQHF; DNA: TGTGCCAGCAGCTTGAGAAATCAGCCCCAGCATTTT
V: TRBV5-1; J: TRBJ2-2; D: TRBD2; size: few; length: 15; CDR3: CASSLSAGVTGELFF; DNA: TGCGCCAGCAGCTTATCCGCGGGAGTCACCGGGGAGCTGTTTTTT
V: TRBV3-1; J: TRBJ2-6; D: -; size: -; length: 16; CDR3: CASSQMALTRANVLTF; DNA: TGTGCCAGCAGCCAAATGGCCCTAACGAGGGCCAACGTCCTGACTTTC
V: TRBV5-1; J: TRBJ2-5; D: -; size: few; length: 16; CDR3: CASSLVGLESSETQYF; DNA: TGCGCCAGCAGCTTGGTCGGCCTAGAATCCTCCGAGACCCAGTACTTC
V: TRBV20-1; J: TRBJ2-1; D: -; size: few; length: 14; CDR3: CSARVVGGYNEQFF; DNA: TGCAGTGCTAGGGTTGTAGGAGGTTACAATGAGCAGTTCTTC
V: TRBV12-3/TRBV12-4; J: TRBJ2-3; D: TRBD2; size: few; length: 17; CDR3: CASRSSGRGTSTDTQYF; DNA: TGTGCCAGCAGGTCTAGCGGGAGAGGGACTAGCACAGATACGCAGTATTTT
V: TRBV5-1; J: TRBJ1-1; D: TRBD1; size: many; length: 18; CDR3: CASSLFTGATYLNTEAFF; DNA: TGCGCCAGCAGCTTATTTACAGGGGCCACATACTTGAACACTGAAGCTTTCTTT
V: TRBV21-1; J: TRBJ1-2; D: -; size: few; length: 14; CDR3: CASSKPRTGGRYTF; DNA: TGTGCCAGCAGCAAACCCCGGACAGGGGGTCGCTACACCTTC